This TCR beta chain originates from a study of cytomegalovirus exposure and HLA in healthy donors. Whole-study results and caveats: A further, later analysis showed that HLA-associated TCR beta chains (compared with equally common others) were more clonally expanded.

Note on this clone: What it recognizes is unknown.

CDR3 length equals 16 residues. Germline loops: CDR1 SGHRS, CDR2 YFSETQ. V lost 0 bases, J lost 7 bases, and 8 bases stayed unmatched. Use of 60 Vbeta and 13 Jbeta primers characterized the PCR. Clones were sequenced by immunoSEQ multiplex PCR, and TCRdb holds only the in-frame ones, with some missing. In total, the table holds under 200,000 clones. This TCR was recovered from a woman aged 18-30 years in good health and CMV-seropositive. The sequencing sample was made of PBMCs. The genes are TRBV5-1 and TRBJ2-1; 9 nucleotides agree with TRBD1. The CDR3: CASSLAGGTGTNEQFF. The CDR3 region has the DNA TGCGCCAGCAGCTTGGCTGGGGGGACAGGGACGAATGAGCAGTTCTTC. The variable domain in full, completed from reference TRBV5-1 and TRBJ2-1, reads KAGVTQTPRYLIKTRGQQVTLSCSPISGHRSVSWYQQTPGQGLQFLFEYFSETQRNKGNFPGRFSGRQFSNSRSEMNVSTLELGDSALYLCASSLAGGTGTNEQFFGPGTRLTVL.